Below are 30 T cell receptor beta chains sequenced from a single sample in a study of T cells expressing NK-cell markers (dated by TCRdb to the early 2020s). Library preparation was by 5' RACE. The sequencer was an Illumina HiSeq 2000. Each CDR3 protein sequence appears as one entry after TCRdb reprocessed the reads, and no DNA is included. The table for this sample shows 300,000 to 500,000 distinct CDR3 sequences. The leading ten clones occupy about 11% of the sample. Sequenced sample: blood T cells: a sorted CD56 or NKG2C T cell subset, CD4+ or CD8+ T cells, or bulk PBMC T cells (not recorded which). The receptors shown here come from a woman between 45 and 65 years old in good health. Donor details come from another sample of the same person, matched by shared clones.

This CDR3 reads CSSKRGGGTEAFF. The chain joins TRBV29-1 to TRBJ1-1. The CDR3 is 13 residues long. Germline V gives CDR1 SQVTM, CDR2 ANQGSEA.

The rearrangement joins TRBV10-1 to TRBJ1-1. The CDR3 has 13 amino acids. Germline CDR1 reads WNHNN; CDR2 reads SYGVQD (reference sequence). CDR3 in amino acids: CASSVKGNTEAFF.

The V gene is TRBV20-1, the J gene TRBJ2-1. Germline CDR1 DFQATT, CDR2 SNEGSKA (reference sequence). The CDR3 runs 16 residues. CDR3: CSARDGHRGSLGEQFF.

The chain is built from TRBV7-9 and TRBJ1-3; TCRdb's D call, TRBD1, is unchecked because there is no DNA. Per germline, CDR1 SEHNR and CDR2 FQNEAQ (reference sequence). This CDR3 region has 13 residues. The CDR3 region is CASSPLDFAPIYF.

The rearrangement links TRBV6-2 or TRBV6-3 to TRBJ1-2. This CDR3 spans 13 amino acids. The germline V gene encodes CDR1 MNHEY and CDR2 SVGEGT. The CDR3 reads CASSYEEIYGYTF.

The chain is built from TRBV11-1 and TRBJ2-5; the D call from TCRdb, TRBD1, cannot be confirmed without DNA. Germline CDR1 reads SGHAT; CDR2 reads FQDESV (reference sequence). CDR3 length: 16 residues. The CDR3 is CASTRGSGQGGETQYF.

The rearrangement links TRBV21-1 to TRBJ2-3; checking the TCRdb D call of TRBD2 is not possible without DNA. TRBV21-1 is reported as a pseudogene. The CDR3 runs to 18 residues. The chain's CDR3 is CASSKALYLAGSTDTQYF.

The V gene is TRBV11-3, the J gene TRBJ2-6. The germline gives CDR1 SGHNT, CDR2 YENEEA. This CDR3 comprises 16 residues. The CDR3 is CASSLGVLSGANVLTF.

The CDR3 reads CASRDWTGERYEQYF. This chain links TRBV2 with TRBJ2-7; TCRdb designates TRBD1, a call that cannot be tested without DNA. Per germline, CDR1 SNHLY and CDR2 FYNNEI. CDR3 length: 15 residues.

The rearrangement joins TRBV29-1 to TRBJ1-1; there is no DNA to check the TCRdb D call of TRBD1. The CDR3 length is 15 residues. CDR1 and CDR2 from the germline V gene are SQVTM and ANQGSEA. CDR3 protein: CSLSPAQGAYGEAFF.

This chain uses TRBV28 with TRBJ2-5; checking the TCRdb D call of TRBD2 is not possible without DNA. Germline V gene lookup returns CDR1 MDHEN and CDR2 SYDVKM. This CDR3 is built from 17 residues. CDR3 sequence: CASSFLLAGTLEETQYF.

This chain uses TRBV27 with TRBJ2-7; TCRdb proposes TRBD2, but this gene call is untestable without DNA. Germline loops: CDR1 MNHEY, CDR2 SMNVEV (reference sequence). This CDR3 has 16 residues. CDR3 region: CASSALSTSGSYEQYF.

V usage is TRBV9 and J usage is TRBJ2-1. CDR1 SGDLS and CDR2 YYNGEE come from the germline V gene. The CDR3 sequence is 17 residues long. The CDR3 protein is CASSVAPSGGSYNEQFF.

V gene TRBV20-1 combines with J gene TRBJ1-2. Germline-derived CDR1 and CDR2 are DFQATT and SNEGSKA (reference sequence). The CDR3 spans 12 residues. The CDR3: CSAQTDVGGYTF.

The CDR3: CASKSDRVPVGAFF. The genes are TRBV25-1 and TRBJ1-1; the TRBD1 assignment by TCRdb is unverifiable without DNA. Germline CDR1 and CDR2: MGHDK and SYGVNS. The CDR3 totals 14 residues.

V and J are TRBV7-9 and TRBJ2-7; the D gene TCRdb calls, TRBD1, cannot be checked with no DNA. In germline, CDR1 is SEHNR, CDR2 FQNEAQ (reference sequence). This CDR3 spans 17 amino acids. This CDR3 reads CASSPSSGTGSWYEQYF.

This chain uses TRBV7-3 with TRBJ2-1; TCRdb indicates TRBD2, and absent DNA this call remains unverified. The CDR3 has 15 amino acids. Germline CDR1 is SGHTA and CDR2 is FQGTGA. CDR3 sequence reads: CASSLWLAGYNEQFF.

The rearrangement links TRBV7-2 to TRBJ2-3; TCRdb outputs TRBD1, but without DNA this stays unchecked. This CDR3 comprises 16 residues. CDR1 and CDR2 (germline): SGHTA, FQGNSA. The CDR3 spells CASSPQPGQGEATQYF.

The chain recombines TRBV20-1 with TRBJ1-1; the TCRdb D gene call, TRBD1, has no DNA to confirm it. CDR3 size: 14 residues. Germline CDR1 reads DFQATT; CDR2 reads SNEGSKA (reference sequence). CDR3 protein: CSATLTGVGTEAFF.

The chain is built from TRBV6-1 and TRBJ1-1. This CDR3 spans 11 amino acids. Germline CDR1 MNHNS, CDR2 SASEGT. CDR3: CASNKNTEAFF.

The chain has TRBV5-1 and TRBJ1-4. CDR3 size: 15 residues. Germline V gives CDR1 SGHRS, CDR2 YFSETQ. The CDR3 loop reads CASSLGGQLVEKLFF.

This sequence joins TRBV25-1 and TRBJ1-1. Germline V gives CDR1 MGHDK, CDR2 SYGVNS. This CDR3 has 11 residues. CDR3 sequence: CASTVRTEAFF.

The chain links TRBV20-1 to TRBJ2-7. CDR1 and CDR2 from the germline V gene are DFQATT and SNEGSKA (reference sequence). This CDR3 comprises 13 residues. The chain's CDR3 is CSASFGGFVEQYF.

The V call is TRBV9, the J call TRBJ2-1; TCRdb designates TRBD1, a call that cannot be tested without DNA. This CDR3 comprises 14 residues. CDR1 and CDR2 (germline): SGDLS, YYNGEE. The CDR3 sequence is CASSVSPVEDEQFF.

The chain has TRBV20-1 and TRBJ1-5; TCRdb picks TRBD1, but there is no DNA to check that call. CDR1 and CDR2 (germline): DFQATT, SNEGSKA (reference sequence). CDR3 length equals 14 residues. The CDR3: CSASLGTGSQPQHF.

The V and J genes are TRBV20-1 and TRBJ2-1; lacking DNA, the TRBD1 call made by TCRdb goes unchecked. Germline V gene data show CDR1 as DFQATT and CDR2 as SNEGSKA (reference sequence). This CDR3 has 13 amino acids. This CDR3 is CSARAPSTPEQFF.

The chain joins TRBV5-1 to TRBJ2-5; TCRdb proposes TRBD2, but this gene call is untestable without DNA. In germline, CDR1 is SGHRS, CDR2 YFSETQ. The CDR3 extends over 15 amino acids. CDR3 protein: CASSPGRTREETQYF.

The CDR3 loop reads CSVEGPLGLAGVQETQYF. The rearrangement uses TRBV29-1 and TRBJ2-5; lacking DNA, the TRBD2 call made by TCRdb goes unchecked. The CDR3 consists of 18 residues. Germline lookup yields CDR1 SQVTM and CDR2 ANQGSEA.

This chain uses TRBV5-1 with TRBJ2-2; TCRdb designates TRBD2, a call that cannot be tested without DNA. This CDR3 spans 15 amino acids. Germline V gives CDR1 SGHRS, CDR2 YFSETQ. CDR3: CASSSIKAGTGELFF. The variable domain in full, completed from reference TRBV5-1 and TRBJ2-2, reads KAGVTQTPRYLIKTRGQQVTLSCSPISGHRSVSWYQQTPGQGLQFLFEYFSETQRNKGNFPGRFSGRQFSNSRSEMNVSTLELGDSALYLCASSSIKAGTGELFFGEGSRLTVL.

This chain connects TRBV5-1 to TRBJ1-1; no DNA is available, so the TRBD1 call from TCRdb remains unchecked. Germline V gene sequence: CDR1 SGHRS, CDR2 YFSETQ. This CDR3 contains 14 residues. CDR3 residues: CASSSEGAFTEAFF. Combining the CDR3 with reference TRBV5-1 and TRBJ1-1 gives the whole variable domain KAGVTQTPRYLIKTRGQQVTLSCSPISGHRSVSWYQQTPGQGLQFLFEYFSETQRNKGNFPGRFSGRQFSNSRSEMNVSTLELGDSALYLCASSSEGAFTEAFFGQGTRLTVV.